This T cell receptor (beta chain) was sequenced during a study of T cell responses to AZD1222 COVID-19 vaccine. Study results and caveats: With two AZD1222 doses given, Spike-specific TCR breadth and depth both rose. After the peak T cell response, and only then, were repertoires sampled. Of spike-specific TCRs, nearly half reportedly target regions left unmutated in variants. Clonal diversity was possibly underestimated, and white British individuals and females predominated among donors.

The sample holds one count of this clone. Its antigen is undetermined. Germline CDR1 is MNHEY and CDR2 is SVGAGI. This CDR3 spans 15 amino acids. V lost 0 bases and J 0 bases, leaving 6 bases between the germline ends. Some clones are missing from TCRdb's copy, which holds only in-frame ones; the method was immunoSEQ multiplex PCR. The sample lists some 120,000 clones, roughly 85% seen once, with roughly a sixth in the top ten. The chain employs TRBV6-5 and TRBJ1-3; D is ambiguous. The sequencing used peripheral blood, collected on day 0 of MenACWY control vaccination. The origin of this receptor is an adult in good health. The CDR3 region is CASSYSRHSGNTIYF. In DNA, the CDR3 is TGTGCCAGCAGTTACTCGAGGCACTCTGGAAACACCATATATTTT.